A single sample is the source of the 5 T cell receptor beta chains below, sequenced in a study of monozygotic twins with inflammatory bowel disease. TCRdb reprocessed the 5' RACE reads and keeps a single row for each CDR3 protein, giving no DNA. Its listing shows around 450,000 distinct CDR3 sequences. The sample taken for sequencing was blood. The receptors stem from a human donor with ulcerative colitis or Crohn's disease, or a healthy co-twin of an affected twin (not recorded which).

The chain employs TRBV6-6 and TRBJ2-5; TCRdb picks TRBD2, but there is no DNA to check that call. From germline, CDR1 is MNHNY and CDR2 SVGAGI (reference sequence). The CDR3 consists of 14 residues. The CDR3 is CASKLSPAIETQYF.

The chain recombines TRBV10-3 with TRBJ2-5. The CDR3 has 12 residues. The germline V gene has CDR1 ENHRY and CDR2 SYGVKD. CDR3 amino acids: CAISEDQETQYF.

The J gene is TRBJ1-5, the V gene TRBV7-8; TCRdb's D gene call, TRBD1, goes unchecked for lack of DNA. The CDR3 runs 20 residues. Germline-derived CDR1 and CDR2 are SGHVS and FQNEAQ. Here the CDR3 reads CASTKQRQGTVKGGNQPQHF.

The chain is built from TRBV14 and TRBJ2-2. The germline V gene encodes CDR1 SGHDN and CDR2 FVKESK. This CDR3 is built from 13 residues. The chain's CDR3 is CASSQDLFGELFF.

This chain joins TRBV6-4 and TRBJ2-2; with no DNA, the TCRdb D assignment of TRBD1 cannot be verified. CDR3 size: 16 residues. The germline gives CDR1 MRHNA, CDR2 SNTAGT. CDR3 sequence reads: CASSVGHGINTGELFF.